This T cell receptor (beta chain) was recorded in a study of control samples from healthy donors and cancer patients. This CDR3 has 13 amino acids. The table came from immunoSEQ multiplex PCR; TCRdb's copy has only in-frame clones and leaves some out. The sample includes about 120,000 clones, around 93% of them seen just once. Details on this clone: This same CDR3 is encoded by further DNA sequences in the sample.

Source material: blood. The sequence derives from a woman aged 50 to 60 in good health. The rearrangement uses TRBV21-1 and TRBJ1-1. TRBV21-1 is a known pseudogene. This CDR3 reads CASSGWTNSGAFF. The CDR3 region has the DNA TGTGCCAGCTCCGGCTGGACCAATTCGGGGGCTTTCTTT.